This T cell receptor beta chain was recorded in a study of cytomegalovirus exposure and HLA in healthy donors. As for this clone: Its antigen is unidentified.

Only in-frame clones appear in the TCRdb table, and some are missing; sequencing was by immunoSEQ multiplex PCR. The sample records 150,000 to 200,000 clones, about 89% being singletons. Study-wide points: Clusters of TCRs from the first cohort tended to co-occur in the 100 to 150 validation repertoires (as a later analysis found). Among TCR sequences, most were rare, though some public TCRs appeared in many donors.

The CDR3 has 18 residues. V was shortened by 0 bases and J by 5 bases, with 22 bases between the two germline ends. Germline assignment: CDR1 LGHNA and CDR2 YNFKEQ. Specimen: PBMCs. V gene TRBV4-2 combines with J gene TRBJ1-2; maybe TRBD1 (6 bases). The sequence was collected from a man aged 18 to 35 in good health and CMV-seropositive. The CDR3 DNA sequence: TGTGCCAGCAGCCAAGATCTCGACAGGAAGGTATTTAATTATGGCTACACCTTC. As protein: CASSQDLDRKVFNYGYTF.